The following is a T cell receptor (beta chain) sequence with its context. Antigen specificity is unknown. In TCRdb, the reads were re-called with MiXCR into one record per CDR3 protein. The sample has 310,000 or so distinct CDR3 sequences, roughly 25% seen once. This sample is part of a study of T cell repertoires in cytomegalovirus infection. On the study more broadly: Recently identified HLA-C-restricted CMV epitopes and well-studied HLA-B-restricted CMV epitopes were used by the study. Matching HLA type and CMV infection were both indicated by public TCR beta signatures. Study-level results: Adding up the frequency of public TCR beta families identified people who carried CMV plus the relevant HLA. Predominance within the ex vivo response was attributable to HLA-C-restricted CMV-specific TCR beta clonotypes.

The CDR3 has 13 residues. Trimming shortened V by 5 bases and J by 0 bases, and 5 bases separated the two germline ends. Germline V gene data show CDR1 as LGHDT and CDR2 as YNNKEL (reference sequence). The receptor comes from a human donor in good health (CMV status not recorded). Some clones in this sample may be carry-over from other donors' samples. The chain joins TRBV3-1 to TRBJ1-3; D ambiguous. The sample was cultured PBMCs, taken from culture after CMV antigen stimulation. The CDR3 nucleotides are TGTGCCAGCAGCGGACTCTCTGGAAACACCATATATTTT. This gives the protein CASSGLSGNTIYF.